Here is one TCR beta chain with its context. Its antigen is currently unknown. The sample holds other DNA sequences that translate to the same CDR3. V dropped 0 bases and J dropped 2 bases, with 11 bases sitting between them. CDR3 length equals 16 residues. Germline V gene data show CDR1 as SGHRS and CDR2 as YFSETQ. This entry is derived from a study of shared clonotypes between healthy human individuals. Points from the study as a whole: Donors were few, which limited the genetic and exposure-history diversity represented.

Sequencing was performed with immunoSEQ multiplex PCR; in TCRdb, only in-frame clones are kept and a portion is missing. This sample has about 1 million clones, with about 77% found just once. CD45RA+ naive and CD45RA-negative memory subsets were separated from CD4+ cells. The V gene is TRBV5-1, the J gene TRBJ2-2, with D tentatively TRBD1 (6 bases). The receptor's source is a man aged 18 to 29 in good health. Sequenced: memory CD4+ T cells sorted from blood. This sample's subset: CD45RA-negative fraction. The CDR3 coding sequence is TGCGCCAGCAGCTTGGCCGGACAGAGAAACACCGGGGAGCTGTTTTTT. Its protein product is CASSLAGQRNTGELFF.